These T cell receptor beta chains were read from a single sample in a study of regulatory T cells in long-lasting Graves disease. TCRdb processed the multiplex PCR reads anew with MiXCR; each CDR3 protein has one entry. Of 400,000 to 500,000 distinct CDR3 sequences detected, 20% to 25% appear once; the ten largest clones hold approximately 6.4%. The sample consisted of peripheral blood mononuclear cells (PBMCs), taken when the disease was refractory, from a patient treated with antithyroid drugs. These receptors came from a female donor with Graves disease. The CDR3 runs from the conserved cysteine through the conserved F or W. D genes are given only for firm matches. Not all rows give a size; the values are once, few, many and, for expanded clones, a class.

>TRBJ2-3|TRBD2|TRBV20-1|-
TGCAGTGCTGCCAGACTAGCGGGGTCAGATACGCAGTATTTT
CSAARLAGSDTQYF
>TRBJ2-2|-|TRBV7-3|-
TGTGCCAGCAGCTTCGAGGGGGGCCACACCGGGGAGCTGTTTTTT
CASSFEGGHTGELFF
>TRBJ2-5|-|TRBV11-2|many
TGTGCCAGCAGCTTAGGGACTTTTCCGTACCAAGAGACCCAGTACTTC
CASSLGTFPYQETQYF
>TRBJ1-6|-|TRBV28|many
TGTGCCAGCAGTTTTGGGCAGATTAATTCACCCCTCCACTTT
CASSFGQINSPLHF
>TRBJ2-4|-|TRBV28|many
TGTGCCAGCAGTTTATCCGGGTCATGGGGAGGAGAAGCCAAAAACATTCAGTACTTC
CASSLSGSWGGEAKNIQYF
>TRBJ1-4|-|TRBV28|many
TGTGCCAGCAGGTATCTCGGAGGTTTAGGTGAAAAACTGTTTTTT
CASRYLGGLGEKLFF
>TRBJ2-7|-|TRBV28|many
TGTGCCAGCAGTTTCGATTCGGCAGGGGCCTACGAGCAGTACTTC
CASSFDSAGAYEQYF
>TRBJ1-3|-|TRBV12-3/TRBV12-4|few
TGTGCCAGCAGTCCGGGGACCTCTACCCACTCTGGAAACACCATATATTTT
CASSPGTSTHSGNTIYF
>TRBJ1-1|-|TRBV2|many
TGTGCCAGCAGTCCGGGACCTGGGGCTGAAGCTTTCTTT
CASSPGPGAEAFF
>TRBJ1-4|-|TRBV29-1|-
TGCAGCGTTTCGCCAGAACACACCGGAACTAATGAAAAACTGTTTTTT
CSVSPEHTGTNEKLFF
>TRBJ1-1|TRBD1|TRBV19|-
TGTGCCAGTAGTATAAACACAGGGGGCACTGAAGCTTTCTTT
CASSINTGGTEAFF
>TRBJ1-1|TRBD1|TRBV9|-
TGTGCCAGCAGCGATATTTTGACAGGGGGCACTGAAGCTTTCTTT
CASSDILTGGTEAFF
>TRBJ2-5|TRBD2|TRBV6-1|-
TGTGCCAGCGTAAAACTAGCGGGAGTTGTAGAGACCCAGTACTTC
CASVKLAGVVETQYF
>TRBJ1-1|TRBD1|TRBV6-1|many
TGTGCCAGCAGTACCCAAGACAGGGGGCGGAACACTGAAGCTTTCTTT
CASSTQDRGRNTEAFF
>TRBJ1-4|-|TRBV7-3|-
TGTGCCAGCAGCTTAACGCCCGGTAATGAAAAACTGTTTTTT
CASSLTPGNEKLFF
>TRBJ1-1|-|TRBV4-1|few
TGCGCCAGCAGCCAAGAAGTTTCCTTCATGAACACTGAAGCTTTCTTT
CASSQEVSFMNTEAFF
>TRBJ2-5|TRBD2|TRBV2|-
TGTGCCAGCCTCCCTCGGGGGGGCAACCAAGAGACCCAGTACTTC
CASLPRGGNQETQYF
>TRBJ2-5|-|TRBV19|-
TGTGCCAGTAGTATACAGGGACTGAAAGAGACCCAGTACTTC
CASSIQGLKETQYF
>TRBJ2-2|-|TRBV7-8|few
TGTGCCAGCAGCTTAGTGGCCGGGAAGAACACCGGGGAGCTGTTTTTT
CASSLVAGKNTGELFF
>TRBJ1-1|-|TRBV11-2|few
TGTGCCAGCAGCTTAGATTATGGCGGGGGCGTTGAAGCTTTCTTT
CASSLDYGGGVEAFF
>TRBJ2-7|TRBD1|TRBV27|-
TGTGCCAGCAGTGTTGGACAGGGGGTCCCCCACGAGCAGTACTTC
CASSVGQGVPHEQYF
>TRBJ2-7|TRBD2|TRBV7-2|-
TGTGCCAGCAGCATCCCTCCTAGCGGGGACCCCTACGAGCAGTACTTC
CASSIPPSGDPYEQYF
>TRBJ2-2|TRBD2|TRBV28|many
TGTGCCAGCACCTCGCGGGGGGTCACCGGGGAGCTGTTTTTT
CASTSRGVTGELFF
>TRBJ1-1|-|TRBV2|-
TGTGCCAGCAGTTTTTCGGACGGGGAGGTGTTCTTT
CASSFSDGEVFF
>TRBJ2-1|TRBD2|TRBV11-2|-
TGTGCCAGCAGCCCTTATAGCGGGAGGTCCCTCAATGAGCAGTTCTTC
CASSPYSGRSLNEQFF
>TRBJ1-6|-|TRBV5-6|-
TGTGCCAGCAGCTTGGGACTGAAATCACCCCTCCACTTT
CASSLGLKSPLHF
>TRBJ2-2|-|TRBV20-1|-
TGCAGTGCGGAGGCGGACCACACCGGGGAGCTGTTTTTT
CSAEADHTGELFF
>TRBJ1-1|-|TRBV6-1|few
TGTGCCAGCAATCCGGCACTCTGGGAGAGAACCCACACTGAAGCTTTCTTT
CASNPALWERTHTEAFF
>TRBJ1-2|-|TRBV6-4|-
TGTGCCAGCAGTGAAACCACAGGGATCGGGTTGACCTTC
CASSETTGIGLTF
>TRBJ2-1|TRBD2|TRBV29-1|-
TGCAGCGTTGAAGGGACTAGCGACAACAATGAGCAGTTCTTC
CSVEGTSDNNEQFF
>TRBJ2-5|-|TRBV20-1|few
TGCAGTGCCCGTCGCGGGCCAGCTCAAGAGACCCAGTACTTC
CSARRGPAQETQYF
>TRBJ1-4|TRBD1|TRBV7-9|few
TGTGCCAGCAGCTGGCCAAGGGGGGACAGTTTAAATGAAAAACTGTTTTTT
CASSWPRGDSLNEKLFF
>TRBJ1-6|-|TRBV25-1|-
TGTGCCAGCAGTGAAGGGGAAGCGGGGCGGGCTCCCTCCTATAATTCACCCCTCCACTTT
CASSEGEAGRAPSYNSPLHF
>TRBJ2-5|TRBD2|TRBV2|many
TGTGCCAGCAGCCCTTTAGCGGGAGTCGGATCCCAGTACTTC
CASSPLAGVGSQYF
>TRBJ1-1|-|TRBV11-2|few
TGTGCCAGCAGCCACAGGGAGGTCACTGAAGCTTTCTTT
CASSHREVTEAFF
>TRBJ1-2|TRBD1|TRBV28|many
TGTGCCAGCAGTGGTTGGACAGGAGGATATGGCTACACCTTC
CASSGWTGGYGYTF
>TRBJ1-5|-|TRBV28|few
TGTGCCAGCAGTTCACCCATCACAGGGAAGGGGATTTATAGCAATCAGCCCCAGCATTTT
CASSSPITGKGIYSNQPQHF
>TRBJ1-1|TRBD1|TRBV6-1|many
TGTGCCAGCCGGACAGGTCGAGGGAACACTGAAGCTTTCTTT
CASRTGRGNTEAFF
>TRBJ1-1|-|TRBV5-6|many
TGTGCCAGCAGCTTGGCCCGAGACACTGAAGCTTTCTTT
CASSLARDTEAFF
>TRBJ1-2|TRBD1|TRBV12-3/TRBV12-4|many
TGTGCCAGCAGTCTAGGACGGGACAGGGGTTATGGCTACACCTTC
CASSLGRDRGYGYTF
>TRBJ1-3|-|TRBV28|few
TGTGCCAGCAGGACGAGGAGCTCTGGAAACACCATATATTTT
CASRTRSSGNTIYF
>TRBJ1-1|TRBD1|TRBV2|many
TGTGCCAGCATGGCCCAACAGGGGAGCACTGAAGCTTTCTTT
CASMAQQGSTEAFF
>TRBJ1-1|-|TRBV27|-
TGTGCCAGCTCCCCGACAAGGTTGAACACTGAAGCTTTCTTT
CASSPTRLNTEAFF
>TRBJ2-5|-|TRBV10-3|-
TGTGCCATCAGTGAGCCCCCACAAGAGACCCAGTACTTC
CAISEPPQETQYF
>TRBJ2-3|-|TRBV28|-
TGTGCCAGCAGTTTAGGAAGGGGGGGGCGGGATACGCAGTATTTT
CASSLGRGGRDTQYF
>TRBJ1-2|-|TRBV14|few
TGTGCCAGCAGCCCATGGACCGGCTATGGCTACACCTTC
CASSPWTGYGYTF
>TRBJ1-2|-|TRBV29-1|few
TGCAGCGTTGAAGGGGGGCTTCGGGGTGGCTACACCTTC
CSVEGGLRGGYTF
>TRBJ2-7|-|TRBV6-5|many
TGTGCCAGCAGTTACCCCCTACCCCGTGGAGAGCAGTACTTC
CASSYPLPRGEQYF
>TRBJ1-1|-|TRBV20-1|few
TGCAGTGCTAGAGCCTGGGGAATGAACACTGAAGCTTTCTTT
CSARAWGMNTEAFF
>TRBJ2-5|TRBD2|TRBV7-9|many
TGTGCCAGCAGTCTAGCGGGGGGAGAGACCCAGTACTTC
CASSLAGGETQYF
>TRBJ1-2|-|TRBV12-3/TRBV12-4|many
TGTGCCAGCAGTTTTGAGGCAGGTTTCTATGGCTACACCTTC
CASSFEAGFYGYTF
>TRBJ1-1|-|TRBV24-1|-
TGTGCCACCAGTGATATTCAGGGTATTCACAGTATTGGGAACACTGAAGCTTTCTTT
CATSDIQGIHSIGNTEAFF
>TRBJ1-1|-|TRBV7-3|many
TGTGCCAGCAGCCCTAGCGGTGCACAGCTGAACACTGAAGCTTTCTTT
CASSPSGAQLNTEAFF
>TRBJ1-6|TRBD1|TRBV6-1|-
TGTGCCAGCAGTGAGCGGCAGGGGGCCCGCGCCTATAATTCACCCCTCCACTTT
CASSERQGARAYNSPLHF
>TRBJ1-2|-|TRBV14|few
TGTGCCAGCAGCCACAACGGAGGCTACACCTTC
CASSHNGGYTF